The source of this T cell receptor beta chain is a study of post-analysis software for immune sequencing data. CDR1 and CDR2 (germline): MDHEN, SYDVKM. There are 13 residues in the CDR3. V was trimmed by 7 bases and J by 6 bases, leaving 16 bases between them. Sequencing libraries made from TCR beta cDNA carried unique molecular identifiers. Each CDR3 protein is one row after TCRdb ran MiXCR on the PCR reads. The table lists around 160,000 distinct CDR3 sequences, roughly 40% of them singletons. This clonotype was seen a few times. The V call is TRBV28, the J call TRBJ2-7; D is possibly TRBD2 (6 bases). The sample was blood, taken after autologous hematopoietic stem cell transplantation. This TCR derives from a girl aged 10 to 17 with multiple sclerosis. CDR3 amino acids: CASKITGRGEQYF. Here the CDR3 DNA reads TGTGCCAGCAAAATCACGGGGCGGGGCGAGCAGTACTTC.